The 2 T cell receptor beta chains in this list originate from one sample, sequenced in a study of cytomegalovirus exposure and HLA in healthy donors. It was with 60 Vbeta and 13 Jbeta primers that the PCR ran. TCRdb keeps only in-frame clones here, not all; method: immunoSEQ multiplex PCR. Of 130,000 to 150,000 clones listed, approximately 80% are singletons. Sequencing was carried out using PBMCs. All receptors derive from a male donor in good health and CMV-seronegative.

The chain has TRBV27 and TRBJ2-7; 11 nucleotides line up with TRBD1. The germline CDR1 and CDR2 sequences are MNHEY and SMNVEV (reference sequence). The CDR3 totals 15 residues. The V segment lost 0 bases and the J segment 7 bases; nucleotides outside the gene matches: 5. The CDR3 sequence: CASSLSRTGGGEQYF. The CDR3 nucleotides read TGTGCCAGCAGTTTATCGAGGACAGGGGGCGGGGAGCAGTACTTC.

V and J are TRBV5-6 and TRBJ2-5; 12 bases are shared with TRBD2. Germline V gene lookup returns CDR1 SGHDT and CDR2 YYEEEE. The CDR3 is made up of 15 amino acids. After removal of 4 bases from V and 2 bases from J, the junction contained 3 bases not matched to a gene. The CDR3 coding sequence is TGTGCCAGCAGCCCCGGACTAGCGGGGCAAGAGACCCAGTACTTC. Translation: CASSPGLAGQETQYF. The entire variable domain, with the rest obtained from reference TRBV5-6 and TRBJ2-5, is as follows: DAGVTQSPTHLIKTRGQQVTLRCSPKSGHDTVSWYQQALGQGPQFIFQYYEEEERQRGNFPDRFSGHQFPNYSSELNVNALLLGDSALYLCASSPGLAGQETQYFGPGTRLLVL.